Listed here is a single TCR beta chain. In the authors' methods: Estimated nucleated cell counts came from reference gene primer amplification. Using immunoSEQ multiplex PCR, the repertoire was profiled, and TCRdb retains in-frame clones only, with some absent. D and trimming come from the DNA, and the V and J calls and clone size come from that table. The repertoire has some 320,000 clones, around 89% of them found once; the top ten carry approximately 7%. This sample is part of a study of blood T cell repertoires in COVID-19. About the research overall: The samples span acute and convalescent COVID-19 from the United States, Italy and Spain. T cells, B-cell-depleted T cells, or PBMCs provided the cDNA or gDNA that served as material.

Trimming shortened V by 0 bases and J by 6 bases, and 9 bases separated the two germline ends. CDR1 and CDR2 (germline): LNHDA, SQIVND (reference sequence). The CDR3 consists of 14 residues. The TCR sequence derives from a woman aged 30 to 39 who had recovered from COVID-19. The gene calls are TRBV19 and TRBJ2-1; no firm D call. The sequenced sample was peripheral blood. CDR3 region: CASSIELFINEQFF. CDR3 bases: TGTGCCAGTAGTATAGAACTATTCATCAATGAGCAGTTCTTC.